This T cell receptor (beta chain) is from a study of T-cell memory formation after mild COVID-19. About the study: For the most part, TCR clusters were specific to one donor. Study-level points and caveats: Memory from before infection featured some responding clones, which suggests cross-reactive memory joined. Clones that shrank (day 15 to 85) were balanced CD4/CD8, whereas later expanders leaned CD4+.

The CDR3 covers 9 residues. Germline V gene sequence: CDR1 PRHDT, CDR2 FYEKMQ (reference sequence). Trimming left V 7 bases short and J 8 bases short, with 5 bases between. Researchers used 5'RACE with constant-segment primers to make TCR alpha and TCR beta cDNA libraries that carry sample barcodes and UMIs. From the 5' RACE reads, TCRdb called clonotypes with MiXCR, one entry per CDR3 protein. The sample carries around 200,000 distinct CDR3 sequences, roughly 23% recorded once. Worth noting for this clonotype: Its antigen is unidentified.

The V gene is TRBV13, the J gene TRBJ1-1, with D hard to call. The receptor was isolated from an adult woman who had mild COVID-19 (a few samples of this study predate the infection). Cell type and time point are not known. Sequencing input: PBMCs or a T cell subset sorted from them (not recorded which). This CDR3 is CASNREAFF. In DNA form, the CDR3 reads TGTGCCAGCAATCGCGAAGCTTTCTTT.